The sequence of this TCR beta chain was determined in a study of identical twins. Points from the study as a whole: Weaker excess twin sharing was observed in beta out-of-frame sequences. Models predicted less out-of-frame TCR alpha sharing in monozygotic twins than was found.

After template switching added a universal primer site, the resulting cDNA carried unique molecular identifiers. One entry per CDR3 protein, called by TCRdb with MiXCR from the 5' RACE reads. The repertoire holds about 900,000 distinct CDR3 sequences, with around an eighth as singletons. CDR1 is MNHEY, CDR2 SMNVEV, per germline (reference sequence). V gave up 6 bases and J gave up 0 bases, with 19 bases separating them. This CDR3 region has 17 residues. In the case of this clonotype: Antigen: not known.

These data were also reused for a study on yellow fever vaccine responses in identical twins.

The specimen sequenced was PBMCs. The V gene is TRBV27, the J gene TRBJ2-3; D is tentatively TRBD1 or TRBD2 (5 bases each). This TCR came from a woman between 18 and 29 years old in good health. The DNA for the CDR3 is TGTGCCAGCAGCCGCGGGTCGGGGCGCTGGAGCACAGATACGCAGTATTTT. Encoded protein: CASSRGSGRWSTDTQYF.